A single sample gave rise to the 20 T cell receptor beta chains below, sequenced in a study of T cell repertoires in cytomegalovirus infection. These receptors lack a known antigen. TCRdb independently ran MiXCR on the reads; one entry per CDR3 protein. The sample contains roughly 730,000 distinct CDR3 sequences, 30% to 35% of which appear only once. The sample here was cultured PBMCs, taken from culture after CMV antigen stimulation. Receptors originate from a human donor in good health (CMV status not recorded). Some clones in this sample may be carry-over from other donors' samples.

This clonotype turned up a few times. The rearrangement joins TRBV7-2 to TRBJ2-1; no definite D call. V was cut by 5 bases and J by 8 bases, with 7 bases left in between. In germline, CDR1 is SGHTA, CDR2 FQGNSA. CDR3 length: 11 amino acids. The CDR3 loop reads CASSKLYEQFF. The CDR3 DNA reads TGTGCCAGCAGCAAACTTTATGAGCAGTTCTTC. The whole variable domain, filled in from reference TRBV7-2 and TRBJ2-1, reads GAGVSQSPSNKVTEKGKDVELRCDPISGHTALYWYRQSLGQGLEFLIYFQGNSAPDKSGLPSDRFSAERTGGSVSTLTIQRTQQEDSAVYLCASSKLYEQFFGPGTRLTVL.

This rearrangement joins TRBV5-6 to TRBJ2-7, with D maybe TRBD1 (6 bases). Trimming removed 5 bases at V and 0 bases at J, with 12 bases between. The germline V gene has CDR1 SGHDT and CDR2 YYEEEE. The CDR3 contains 14 residues. DNA of the CDR3: TGTGCCAGCAGGGGTTGGGGGCTCTCCTACGAGCAGTACTTC. Translating it yields CASRGWGLSYEQYF.

The chain employs TRBV6-2 or TRBV6-3 and TRBJ2-1, with 9 bases that match TRBD2. The CDR3 contains 18 residues. Germline CDR1 MNHEY, CDR2 SVGEGT. Trimming took 2 bases from V and 4 from J; bases not matched to a gene: 12. Here the CDR3 DNA reads TGTGCCAGCAGTTACGATGTAGCGGGAGTGCGTACTTACAATGAGCAGTTCTTC. Protein sequence: CASSYDVAGVRTYNEQFF.

This clonotype was observed at least ten times. The genes are TRBV7-9 and TRBJ1-4, with D unclear. V lost 1 base, J lost 0 bases, and 9 bases lay in between. Germline CDR1 SEHNR, CDR2 FQNEAQ (reference sequence). The CDR3 sequence is 16 residues long. CDR3 loop: CASSLGNSATNEKLFF. The DNA for the CDR3 is TGTGCCAGCAGCTTAGGTAACAGCGCAACTAATGAAAAACTGTTTTTT.

This clonotype was counted many times. The rearrangement uses TRBV6-1 and TRBJ2-3; D might be TRBD2 (6 bases). The germline CDR1 and CDR2 sequences are MNHNS and SASEGT. The length of the CDR3 is 14 residues. V lost 6 bases, J lost 5 bases, and 15 bases lay in between. In DNA, the CDR3 is TGTGCCAGCAGCTTAGCGGAGTGGGGAGATACGCAGTATTTT. As protein: CASSLAEWGDTQYF.

This clonotype has more than one count but fewer than ten. The chain employs TRBV7-8 and TRBJ1-5; D is undetermined. Per germline, CDR1 SGHVS and CDR2 FQNEAQ. The CDR3 runs 15 residues. Trimming left V 2 bases short and J 5 bases short, with 13 bases between. CDR3 in amino acids: CASSLNGTVYQPQHF. The DNA for the CDR3 is TGTGCCAGCAGCTTAAATGGCACAGTCTATCAGCCCCAGCATTTT.

This clonotype showed up many times. This chain connects TRBV7-2 to TRBJ2-3; no definite D call. The V end lost 2 bases, the J end lost 4 bases, and 7 bases lay between the germline ends. The CDR3 sequence is 13 residues long. Germline lookup yields CDR1 SGHTA and CDR2 FQGNSA. CDR3 loop: CASSLIIADTQYF. The CDR3 coding sequence is TGTGCCAGCAGCTTAATTATAGCAGATACGCAGTATTTT.

This clonotype was picked up a small number of times. V is TRBV5-4 and J is TRBJ2-4; D remains ambiguous. Germline lookup yields CDR1 SGHNT and CDR2 YYREEE (reference sequence). V shed 6 bases and J shed 3 bases, with 7 bases lying between them. CDR3 length: 12 residues. The CDR3: CASTGVKNIQYF. The CDR3 DNA sequence: TGTGCCAGCACAGGAGTCAAAAACATTCAGTACTTC.

This rearrangement joins TRBV6-6 to TRBJ2-5, with D perhaps TRBD1 (6 bases). With 6 bases removed from V and 4 bases from J, the gap between germline ends came to 15 bases. From germline, CDR1 is MNHNY and CDR2 SVGAGI (reference sequence). This CDR3 spans 14 amino acids. The CDR3 loop is CASSQQGSGETQYF. Written as DNA, the CDR3 is TGTGCCAGCAGCCAACAGGGTTCGGGAGAGACCCAGTACTTC.

This rearrangement joins TRBV7-2 to TRBJ2-5, with D possibly called TRBD1 or TRBD2 (5 bases each). The germline CDR1 and CDR2 sequences are SGHTA and FQGNSA. The CDR3 is made up of 13 amino acids. Trimming removed 5 bases at V and 3 bases at J, with 10 bases between. Here the CDR3 reads CASSPGGEETQYF. As DNA, the CDR3 is TGTGCCAGCAGCCCTGGGGGAGAAGAGACCCAGTACTTC.

This clonotype has a count of ten or more. The V call is TRBV7-2, the J call TRBJ1-2; possibly TRBD1 for D (6 bases). The V end was cut by 5 bases, the J end by 7 bases, with 20 bases between. From germline, CDR1 is SGHTA and CDR2 FQGNSA. The CDR3 length is 15 residues. CDR3 DNA sequence: TGTGCCAGCAGCCCCATGGCCGGACAGCCTAGTGGCTACACCTTC. Its translation is CASSPMAGQPSGYTF.

The chain links TRBV12-3 or TRBV12-4 to TRBJ2-5; maybe TRBD1 (5 bases). This CDR3 contains 14 residues. V lost 0 bases and J 4 bases, leaving 9 bases between the germline ends. CDR3 DNA sequence: TGTGCCAGCAGTTTAGCGTTGACAGTAGAGACCCAGTACTTC. This gives the protein CASSLALTVETQYF.

The chain employs TRBV6-2 or TRBV6-3 and TRBJ2-5, with D hard to call. From germline, CDR1 is MNHEY and CDR2 SVGEGT. CDR3 length equals 15 residues. V shed 2 bases and J shed 2 bases, with 12 bases lying between them. CDR3 in DNA: TGTGCCAGCAGTTACCGATTGTCTGAGCAAGAGACCCAGTACTTC. Protein: CASSYRLSEQETQYF.

This sequence joins TRBV7-2 and TRBJ2-3; tentative D call: TRBD1 (5 bases). The CDR3 extends over 15 amino acids. Germline CDR1 SGHTA, CDR2 FQGNSA. V dropped 1 base and J dropped 2 bases, with 10 bases sitting between them. The CDR3 sequence: CASSLVSTVTDTQYF. The DNA of the CDR3 is TGTGCCAGCAGCTTAGTCTCGACAGTCACAGATACGCAGTATTTT.

This clonotype was found once. The CDR3, as DNA: TGCAGTGCCAATCCTACTAGCGGGAGCTCCTACGAGCAGTACTTC. As protein: CSANPTSGSSYEQYF. This chain uses TRBV20-1 with TRBJ2-7; 11 bases agree with TRBD2. V shed 6 bases and J 0 bases; nucleotides not matched to a gene: 7. The CDR3 runs to 15 residues. Germline lookup yields CDR1 DFQATT and CDR2 SNEGSKA (reference sequence).

In this sample, this clonotype turned up a few times. The genes are TRBV12-3 or TRBV12-4 and TRBJ1-2, with D uncertain. Trimming shortened V by 5 bases and J by 0 bases, and 10 bases separated the two germline ends. The CDR3 consists of 14 residues. CDR3 sequence reads: CASSRWGANYGYTF. CDR3 bases: TGTGCCAGCAGTCGGTGGGGAGCTAACTATGGCTACACCTTC.

A few counts support this clonotype. V usage is TRBV7-8 and J usage is TRBJ2-5, with a possible D match to TRBD2 (5 bases). There are 15 residues in the CDR3. CDR1 and CDR2 from the germline V gene are SGHVS and FQNEAQ. Trimming stripped 7 bases from V and 5 bases from J, with 20 bases between. CDR3 in DNA: TGTGCCAGCACCTTTACTAGGAGACTCCGGGAGACCCAGTACTTC. Protein: CASTFTRRLRETQYF.

The J gene is TRBJ2-1, the V gene TRBV27; TRBD2 matches 11 bases. Germline lookup yields CDR1 MNHEY and CDR2 SMNVEV (reference sequence). The junction had 8 bases not matched to a gene; V was cut back by 2 bases and J by 5 bases. The length of the CDR3 is 17 residues. The chain's CDR3 is CASSLRMRLAGNNEQFF. CDR3 in DNA: TGTGCCAGCAGTTTAAGGATGCGACTAGCGGGAAACAATGAGCAGTTCTTC.

This clonotype has more than one count but fewer than ten. J is TRBJ1-3 and V is TRBV5-6, with D tentatively TRBD1 (5 bases). The ends were cut back, 0 bases at V and 3 bases at J, with 16 bases in the middle. CDR1 and CDR2 from the germline V gene are SGHDT and YYEEEE. The CDR3 spans 17 residues. CDR3 sequence reads: CASSLDGRGRYGNTIYF. In nucleotides, the CDR3 is TGTGCCAGCAGCTTGGACGGGAGGGGCCGATATGGAAACACCATATATTTT.

The V call is TRBV7-2, the J call TRBJ2-2, with 8 bases fitting TRBD2. J gave up 6 bases and V 1 base, and 4 bases lay outside the gene matches. The germline CDR1 and CDR2 sequences are SGHTA and FQGNSA. The CDR3 spans 15 residues. Written as DNA, the CDR3 is TGTGCCAGCAGCTTAGTGGGACTAGGGCCCGGGGAGCTGTTTTTT. Amino acids: CASSLVGLGPGELFF.